The present TCR beta chain was sequenced within a study of T cell responses to AZD1222 COVID-19 vaccine. Study-wide background: The study pooled second doses at about 4 or about 12 weeks.

Study results and caveats: Unmutated regions of variants are reportedly targeted by nearly half of spike-specific TCRs.

The CDR3 length is 15 residues. Trimming left V 5 bases short and J 0 bases short, with 13 bases between. Germline loops: CDR1 MNHEY, CDR2 SVGAGI. For this clone: The antigen remains unidentified.

Measured with immunoSEQ multiplex PCR; TCRdb has only the in-frame clones, and not every one. The table includes around 110,000 clones, roughly 88% detected once. The TCR originated in an adult in good health. The rearrangement links TRBV6-5 to TRBJ1-2; no clear D gene. The sequences come from peripheral blood, collected on day 0 of AZD1222 vaccination. CDR3 amino acids: CASSPSGLANYGYTF. CDR3 sequence (DNA): TGTGCCAGCAGTCCCTCGGGCCTAGCTAACTATGGCTACACCTTC.